This T cell receptor (beta chain) came from a study of shared clonotypes between healthy human individuals. The overall study: Aged 18 to 49, the donors were a couple of women and a few men.

Some clones are missing from TCRdb's copy, which holds only in-frame ones; the method was immunoSEQ multiplex PCR. Altogether approximately 2.3 million clones are present, about 92% being singletons, with the ten largest covering about 0.39%. Study-level points and caveats: Shared across a few donors were around 5% of the naive CD4 clonotypes.

This clone was counted a single time. The antigen is undetermined. Germline V gene lookup returns CDR1 SGHAT and CDR2 FQNNGV. This CDR3 is built from 18 residues. V lost 4 bases, J lost 1 base, and 22 bases lay in between. The source is a man aged 18-30 years in good health. Some clones in this sample may be carry-over from other donors' samples. The sample comprised naive CD4+ T cells from PBMCs. Subset of the sample: CD45RA+ positively selected. V gene TRBV11-2 combines with J gene TRBJ1-1; D is perhaps TRBD1 (5 bases). The CDR3, as DNA: TGTGCCAGCAGCTCCTCTGGTATCCGGGACGTAAGGAACACTGAAGCTTTCTTT. Translating gives CASSSSGIRDVRNTEAFF.